This T cell receptor (beta chain) was captured in a study of kidney transplant recipient with SARS-CoV-2 infection. The V end was cut by 5 bases, the J end by 4 bases, with 23 bases between. The CDR3 sequence is 17 residues long. The germline V gene encodes CDR1 SGHAT and CDR2 FQNNGV. TCRdb itself ran the reads through MiXCR, one entry per CDR3 protein. The sample includes under 250,000 distinct CDR3 sequences, under 30% of them seen just once. This clonotype was seen ten or more times. The clonotype was recovered from a male patient between 25 and 40 years old who had COVID-19 and was a kidney transplant recipient. Some T cells here may be from the graft donor. The chain has TRBV11-2 and TRBJ1-2; D gene uncertain. Sequenced material: a blood sample, taken at baseline and between days 110 and 120 from a kidney transplant recipient. The DNA of the CDR3 is TGTGCCAGCAGCACATCGGGAACAAGCAGAAAGACCTATGGCTACACCTTC. Translation gives CASSTSGTSRKTYGYTF. The full variable domain, with the rest looked up from reference TRBV11-2 and TRBJ1-2, is EAGVAQSPRYKIIEKRQSVAFWCNPISGHATLYWYQQILGQGPKLLIQFQNNGVVDDSQLPKDRFSAERLKGVDSTLKIQPAKLEDSAVYLCASSTSGTSRKTYGYTFGSGTRLTVV.